This T cell receptor (beta chain) was documented in a study of T cell repertoires in cytomegalovirus infection. General study findings and limits: HLA-C-restricted CMV-specific TCR beta clonotypes prevailed in the ex vivo response.

TCRdb reprocessed the reads via MiXCR and lists one record per CDR3 protein. In the table there are about 450,000 distinct CDR3 sequences, 25% to 40% of which are singletons. This CDR3 is 13 amino acids long. The germline gives CDR1 SSHAT, CDR2 FNYEAQ (reference sequence). Concerning this clonotype itself: What it recognizes is unknown. This may be a read error: a much more frequent sequence differs by one nucleotide.

The sequenced sample was PBMCs. The receptor's source is a human donor in good health (CMV status not recorded). Some clones in this sample may be carry-over from other donors' samples. The V call is TRBV7-7, the J call TRBJ2-5; possibly TRBD1 or TRBD2 for D (5 bases each). The CDR3 bases are TGTTCTAGCAGCCGTGGGGCGGAAGAGACCCAGTACTTC. Translated: CSSSRGAEETQYF.